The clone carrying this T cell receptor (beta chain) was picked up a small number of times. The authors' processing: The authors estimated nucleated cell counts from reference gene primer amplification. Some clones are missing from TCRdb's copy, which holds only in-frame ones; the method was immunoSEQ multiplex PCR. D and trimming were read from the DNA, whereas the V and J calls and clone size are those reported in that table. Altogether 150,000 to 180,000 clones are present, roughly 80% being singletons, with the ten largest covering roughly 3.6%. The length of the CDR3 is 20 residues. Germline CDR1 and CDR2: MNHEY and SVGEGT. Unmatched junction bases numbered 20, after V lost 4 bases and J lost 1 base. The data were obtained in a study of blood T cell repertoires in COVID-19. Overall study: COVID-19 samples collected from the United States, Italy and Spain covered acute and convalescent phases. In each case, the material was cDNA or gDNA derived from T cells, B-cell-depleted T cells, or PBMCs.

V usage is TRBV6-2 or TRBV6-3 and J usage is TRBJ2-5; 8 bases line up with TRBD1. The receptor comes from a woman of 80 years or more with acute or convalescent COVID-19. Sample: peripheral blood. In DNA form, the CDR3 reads TGTGCCAGCAGTTTCATCTTCTCGTCAGGGGGCGCCCCCCCCCAAGAGACCCAGTACTTC. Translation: CASSFIFSSGGAPPQETQYF.